The sequence of this T cell receptor beta chain was determined in a study of identical twins. A remark on this clonotype: Its antigen is unidentified.

Germline-derived CDR1 and CDR2 are SQVTM and ANQGSEA. This CDR3 region has 12 residues. V lost 6 bases, J lost 2 bases, and 11 bases lay in between. Each cDNA held unique molecular identifiers, and template switching gave it a universal primer site. Each CDR3 protein is one row after TCRdb ran MiXCR on the 5' RACE reads. Of around 250,000 distinct CDR3 sequences listed, over 9.5% are singletons. Donors uniformly comprised healthy Caucasians. Overall study findings and caveats: The authors drew conclusions from cross-sectional statistical analysis rather than following the same donors.

This sample was shared with a second study, whose subject was yellow fever vaccine responses in identical twins. This second study says: Twins' T cell vaccine responses reportedly looked partly convergent, partly personalized.

This TCR was recovered from a woman under 30 in good health. This chain links TRBV29-1 with TRBJ2-7; the D call may be TRBD1 or TRBD2 (5 bases each). Sequences were obtained from memory (CD45RO+) T cells sorted from blood. This CDR3 is CSVGDGAYEQYF. The CDR3 bases are TGCAGCGTAGGGGACGGAGCCTACGAGCAGTACTTC.